The 9 T cell receptor beta chains below all came from one sample that was sequenced in a study of T cell responses to AZD1222 COVID-19 vaccine (dated by TCRdb to the early 2020s). Libraries were built with the immunoSEQ multiplex PCR assay. TCRdb re-hosts the immuneACCESS table, in-frame sequences only. Its copies lack some clones; in the studies checked, an unresolved V gene accounts for under half of them, and the cause for the rest is not known. The sample table contains 160,000 or so clones; only one count was recorded for less than 90% of them. The ten largest clones represent 1.5% to 2% of the sample. Taken with the paper, the label for time point translates to: baseline before first vaccination. The sample was peripheral blood, taken on day 0 of AZD1222 vaccination. Every receptor here comes from an adult in good health.

The chain has TRBV14 and TRBJ2-3, with 14 bases aligning to TRBD2. Germline assignment: CDR1 SGHDN and CDR2 FVKESK. The CDR3 consists of 19 residues. Unmatched junction bases numbered 10, after V lost 5 bases and J lost 0 bases. In DNA, the CDR3 is TGTGCCAGCAGCGCCCGGACTAGCGGGGGGACCTATAGCACAGATACGCAGTATTTT. This translates into CASSARTSGGTYSTDTQYF.

CDR3 sequence (DNA): TGTGCCAGCAGCTTAGGGATGGGCAGTGGAGTCTCTCTCTATGGCTACACCTTC. Translation: CASSLGMGSGVSLYGYTF. The rearrangement uses TRBV11-2 and TRBJ1-2; D is ambiguous. V lost 1 base and J lost 4, with 22 bases in between. CDR3 length: 18 amino acids. Germline V lookup: CDR1 SGHAT, CDR2 FQNNGV.

The chain is built from TRBV5-1 and TRBJ1-1; 8 positions agree with TRBD1. V was clipped by 4 bases and J by 6 bases; unmatched bases: 14. CDR3 length: 16 residues. The germline V gene encodes CDR1 SGHRS and CDR2 YFSETQ. The chain's CDR3 is CASSVQGGTSVSEAFF. DNA for the CDR3: TGCGCCAGCAGCGTACAGGGGGGTACGTCGGTTTCTGAAGCTTTCTTT.

The rearrangement joins TRBV29-1 to TRBJ1-4; D is undetermined. CDR1 SQVTM and CDR2 ANQGSEA come from the germline V gene. The CDR3 is 14 amino acids. V lost 4 bases and J lost 6, with 15 bases in between. The CDR3 loop is CSVGLPHPDEKLFF. DNA of the CDR3: TGCAGCGTTGGTCTCCCCCATCCTGATGAAAAACTGTTTTTT.

J is TRBJ2-1 and V is TRBV9, with D possibly TRBD1 on 5 matching bases. Trimming took 0 bases from V and 10 from J, leaving 8 bases between them. Germline V gene sequence: CDR1 SGDLS, CDR2 YYNGEE. The CDR3 consists of 12 residues. CDR3 in amino acids: CASSVGQGEQFF. CDR3 coding DNA: TGTGCCAGCAGCGTAGGGCAGGGCGAGCAGTTCTTC.

This clone has just one count. This CDR3 is CASSPQFGYGYTF. DNA for the CDR3: TGTGCCAGCAGTCCACAGTTTGGGTATGGCTACACCTTC. The rearrangement joins TRBV12-3 or TRBV12-4 to TRBJ1-2, with D uncertain. CDR3 length: 13 residues. Trimming stripped 5 bases from V and 5 bases from J, with 12 bases between.

The V and J genes are TRBV29-1 and TRBJ2-5; no definite D call. Germline CDR1 and CDR2: SQVTM and ANQGSEA. Trimming removed 1 base from V and 1 base from J, with 7 bases in between. The CDR3 is made up of 13 amino acids. This chain's CDR3 is CSVEVSIQETQYF. The CDR3 coding sequence is TGCAGCGTTGAAGTCTCAATCCAAGAGACCCAGTACTTC.

This clone was picked up one time. This chain joins TRBV11-2 and TRBJ2-1; D might be TRBD1 (6 bases). Germline V gene data show CDR1 as SGHAT and CDR2 as FQNNGV. V lost 0 bases to trimming and J lost 3 bases, with 15 bases between them. The CDR3 runs to 17 residues. CDR3 DNA: TGTGCCAGCAGCTTAGATATCGAACAGGGCTACTACAATGAGCAGTTCTTC. This translates into CASSLDIEQGYYNEQFF.

The V gene is TRBV30, the J gene TRBJ2-2; D assignment may be TRBD1 or TRBD2 (5 bases each). Looked up from germline, CDR1 is GTSNPN and CDR2 is SVGIG (reference sequence). V lost 0 bases, J lost 6 bases, and 11 bases lay in between. This CDR3 is built from 14 residues. CDR3 residues: CAWSVSVGAGELFF. In nucleotides, the CDR3 is TGTGCCTGGAGTGTAAGCGTGGGGGCCGGGGAGCTGTTTTTT.